A single sample gave rise to the 4 T cell receptor beta chains below, sequenced in a study of T cells in Graves' hyperthyroidism and ophthalmopathy. TCR beta CDR3 region amplification was performed from RNA transcripts. First-round RT-PCR with HTBI primers amplified the TCR CDR3 region. Each CDR3 protein gets one entry after TCRdb re-called the multiplex PCR reads with MiXCR. This table has roughly 400,000 distinct CDR3 sequences, more than 13% appearing once. Sequenced input: blood. All receptors derive from a man aged 50 or older with Graves' ophthalmopathy.

The gene calls are TRBV27 and TRBJ1-5, with D uncertain. The V end lost 3 bases, the J end lost 4 bases, and 13 bases lay between the germline ends. Germline loops: CDR1 MNHEY, CDR2 SMNVEV (reference sequence). The CDR3 has 15 amino acids. In nucleotides, the CDR3 is TGTGCCAGCAGTTTTCGCTGGCAGGTGAATCAGCCCCAGCATTTT. Translation gives CASSFRWQVNQPQHF.

This clonotype was observed at least ten times. The V and J genes are TRBV30 and TRBJ2-7; 8 positions match TRBD1. Germline trimming cut 0 bases from V and 6 bases from J; bases unmatched to any gene: 13. Germline-derived CDR1 and CDR2 are GTSNPN and SVGIG (reference sequence). The CDR3 loop spans 16 amino acids. CDR3 DNA: TGTGCCTGGAGTGTACTATTCACAGGGGGGTCTGGCGAGCAGTACTTC. This gives the protein CAWSVLFTGGSGEQYF.

This clonotype was counted at least ten times. V and J are TRBV13 and TRBJ2-5; 7 bases are shared with TRBD1. V gave up 4 bases and J gave up 5 bases; unmatched junction bases: 4. The CDR3 is 13 amino acids. The germline gives CDR1 PRHDT, CDR2 FYEKMQ (reference sequence). CDR3: CASSSTGMETQYF. The CDR3 bases are TGTGCCAGCAGCTCGACAGGGATGGAGACCCAGTACTTC.

This clonotype came up many times. This chain uses TRBV12-3 or TRBV12-4 with TRBJ1-1; D is possibly TRBD1 (6 bases). With 5 bases removed from V and 4 bases from J, the gap between germline ends came to 20 bases. The CDR3 is 16 residues long. The CDR3 DNA follows: TGTGCCAGCAGTCCAACGTACAGGGCTCGAGGCACTGAAGCTTTCTTT. Amino acids: CASSPTYRARGTEAFF.